This T cell receptor (beta chain) was observed in a study of shared clonotypes between healthy human individuals. The study, taken as a whole, reports: The study generally estimated greater richness for naive than memory subsets.

The CDR3 length is 11 residues. V dropped 5 bases and J dropped 3 bases, with 7 bases sitting between them. Per germline, CDR1 SQVTM and CDR2 ANQGSEA. Naivety among CD8 cells was defined by CD45RO negativity and positive CCR7 selection, thereby excluding terminally differentiated effector memory CD45RA+ cells. Profiling relied on immunoSEQ multiplex PCR, and the TCRdb table lists in-frame clones only, not all of them. The sample shows 2 million to 2.5 million clones, roughly 95% of them seen only once. Turning to this clone: As yet, its antigen is unknown.

The V gene is TRBV29-1, the J gene TRBJ1-1; no clear D gene. The sequence derives from a man between 18 and 35 years old in good health. The material sequenced was naive CD8+ T cells sorted from blood. For the CDR3, the DNA is TGCAGCGTTTCTTTTGACACTGAAGCTTTCTTT. It translates to CSVSFDTEAFF.